This entry lists 16 T cell receptor beta chains sequenced from one sample in a study of a mutant IDH1 vaccine in newly diagnosed glioma. The sample's time point: week 47, end of study. Vaccinated patients received 300 ug of mutant IDH1 20-mer peptide per dose, with topical imiquimod. Sequencing used immunoSEQ multiplex PCR; TCRdb keeps in-frame clones, though not all of them. Here the sample spans roughly 86,000 clones, 75% to 90% being singletons. These receptors have no identified antigens. The sequencing here drew on PBMCs, taken from a glioma patient whose treatment included an IDH1 peptide vaccine. Source of these receptors: a man aged 35 to 55 with glioma.

This clone came up a few times. The rearrangement uses TRBV21-1 and TRBJ2-6; TRBD1 is taken as the D call from the table, unchecked against the DNA. TRBV21-1 is a pseudogene. The CDR3 totals 19 residues. CDR3 protein: CASSSNGGTAISGANVLTF. In DNA form, the CDR3 reads TGTGCCAGCAGCTCCAATGGGGGGACAGCAATCTCTGGGGCCAACGTCCTGACTTTC.

The V and J genes are TRBV12-5 and TRBJ1-5; D call uncertain. The CDR3 has 15 amino acids. CDR1 LGHNT and CDR2 FRNRAP come from the germline V gene. Between the trimmed V and J ends, which lost 6 bases and 5 bases, there was a span of 17 bases. The CDR3 loop reads CASGSTRAGDQPQHF. CDR3 nucleotides: TGTGCTAGTGGCTCGACCCGGGCCGGAGATCAGCCCCAGCATTTT.

The chain couples TRBV7-2 to TRBJ2-4; D is unresolved. The CDR3 is 12 residues long. Germline CDR1 reads SGHTA; CDR2 reads FQGNSA. V was pared by 7 bases and J by 7 bases, with 11 bases between. CDR3: CASTLGNNIQYF. CDR3 nucleotides: TGTGCCAGCACCCTAGGGAACAACATTCAGTACTTC.

The chain's CDR3 is CASSRIAGVPDTQYF. DNA of the CDR3: TGCGCCAGCAGCCGTATAGCGGGAGTGCCAGATACGCAGTATTTT. V gene TRBV4-1 combines with J gene TRBJ2-3, with 9 nucleotides matching TRBD2. Losses at the gene ends were 4 bases for V and 4 bases for J; bases not matched to a gene: 6. The CDR3 has 15 amino acids. In germline, CDR1 is MGHRA, CDR2 YSYEKL.

The V gene is TRBV6-6, the J gene TRBJ2-5; 7 bases map to TRBD1. Germline CDR1 is MNHNY and CDR2 is SVGAGI (reference sequence). CDR3 length: 15 residues. V was pared by 5 bases and J by 2 bases, with 8 bases of the junction left unmatched. The CDR3 nucleotides are TGTGCCAGCAGTAGAGGGACAGCCTTTCAAGAGACCCAGTACTTC. This gives the protein CASSRGTAFQETQYF.

V is TRBV19 and J is TRBJ1-6, with D maybe TRBD1 (5 bases). The length of the CDR3 is 14 residues. Germline V gene lookup returns CDR1 LNHDA and CDR2 SQIVND (reference sequence). V lost 5 bases, J lost 10 bases, and 15 bases lay in between. The chain's CDR3 is CASSLVGGNSPLHF. The DNA of the CDR3 is TGTGCCAGTAGTCTGGTCGGGGGTAACTCACCCCTCCACTTT.

This chain uses TRBV4-2 with TRBJ2-1; D not certain. This CDR3 has 16 residues. The V gene lost 0 bases and the J gene lost 0 bases, with 9 bases spanning the gap. Germline V gene data show CDR1 as LGHNA and CDR2 as YNFKEQ. DNA of the CDR3: TGTGCCAGCAGCCAAGATGACGATAGCTCCTACAATGAGCAGTTCTTC. It yields the protein CASSQDDDSSYNEQFF.

The V and J genes are TRBV19 and TRBJ2-1; 7 bases align to TRBD2. Trimming removed 5 bases from V and 8 bases from J; junction bases left unmatched: 9. This CDR3 comprises 14 residues. Germline V lookup: CDR1 LNHDA, CDR2 SQIVND (reference sequence). The CDR3 nucleotides are TGTGCCAGTAGTTTTGCGGGAGCGACGTATGAGCAGTTCTTC. The encoded protein is CASSFAGATYEQFF.

This chain links TRBV7-6 with TRBJ2-7; either TRBD1 or TRBD2 may supply D (6 bases each). Germline CDR1 reads SGHVS; CDR2 reads FNYEAQ. Trimming left V 1 base short and J 2 bases short, with 12 bases between. The length of the CDR3 is 15 residues. This chain's CDR3 is CASSLVAGEAYEQYF. CDR3 bases: TGTGCCAGCAGCTTAGTGGCAGGGGAGGCCTACGAGCAGTACTTC.

The V gene is TRBV28, the J gene TRBJ2-1, with 11 bases matching TRBD2. The V and J ends lost 5 bases and 16 bases, in that order; junction bases with no gene match: 7. CDR1 and CDR2 (germline): MDHEN, SYDVKM. This CDR3 comprises 12 residues. For the CDR3, the DNA is TGTGCCAGCAGTCAGACTAGCGGGACGCAATTCTTC. Its protein is CASSQTSGTQFF.

V and J are TRBV6-5 and TRBJ1-1; possible D gene TRBD1, 5 bases. The CDR3 is 15 amino acids. The germline CDR1 and CDR2 sequences are MNHEY and SVGAGI. V lost 2 bases to trimming and J lost 2 bases, with 12 bases between them. The CDR3: CASSYTRDLNTEAFF. CDR3 nucleotides: TGTGCCAGCAGTTACACCCGGGACCTAAACACTGAAGCTTTCTTT.

The rearrangement links TRBV6-5 to TRBJ2-3, with D possibly TRBD1 on 5 matching bases. In germline, CDR1 is MNHEY, CDR2 SVGAGI. The CDR3 has 15 amino acids. Deletions cut 10 bases from V and 3 bases from J, with 20 bases between. The CDR3 reads CAISPTSGHTDTQYF. DNA of the CDR3: TGTGCCATCTCCCCCACATCAGGGCATACAGATACGCAGTATTTT.

The V call is TRBV7-3, the J call TRBJ2-3; D gene unclear. Germline assignment: CDR1 SGHTA and CDR2 FQGTGA. The CDR3 totals 15 residues. V dropped 0 bases and J dropped 1 base, with 8 bases sitting between them. Here the CDR3 DNA reads TGTGCCAGCAGCTTAACTCCTCAACGCACAGATACGCAGTATTTT. Its translation: CASSLTPQRTDTQYF. Based on the CDR3 plus reference TRBV7-3 and TRBJ2-3, the full variable domain is GAGVSQTPSNKVTEKGKYVELRCDPISGHTALYWYRQSLGQGPEFLIYFQGTGAADDSGLPNDRFFAVRPEGSVSTLKIQRTERGDSAVYLCASSLTPQRTDTQYFGPGTRLTVL.

This chain links TRBV27 with TRBJ2-7; D possibly corresponds to TRBD2 (6 bases). CDR3 length: 16 residues. V lost 6 bases to trimming and J lost 2 bases, with 20 bases between them. Germline V CDR1 and CDR2: MNHEY, SMNVEV (reference sequence). CDR3 sequence (DNA): TGTGCCAGCAGCCAAGATTCTAGCGCGAGAACCTACGAGCAGTACTTC. Translated, it gives CASSQDSSARTYEQYF.

This chain joins TRBV11-2 and TRBJ2-7; possibly TRBD2 for D (5 bases). Trimming took 1 base from V and 1 from J, leaving 14 bases between them. Per the germline V gene, CDR1 is SGHAT and CDR2 is FQNNGV. This CDR3 is 16 amino acids long. The CDR3 sequence is CASSLVRGKSSYEQYF. The CDR3 DNA reads as TGTGCCAGCAGCTTAGTACGGGGTAAAAGTTCCTACGAGCAGTACTTC.

V is TRBV11-1 and J is TRBJ1-2, with TRBD1 identical over 10 bases. Germline trimming cut 5 bases from V and 3 bases from J; bases unmatched to any gene: 6. There are 15 residues in the CDR3. Per germline, CDR1 SGHAT and CDR2 FQDESV (reference sequence). CDR3 sequence: CASSADRGRDYGYTF. The CDR3 DNA reads TGTGCCAGCAGCGCTGACAGGGGGCGCGACTATGGCTACACCTTC.